This T cell receptor (beta chain) comes out of a study of blood T cells in healthy people across ages. In the study overall: About one barcoded beta molecule per two T cells was captured by template switching.

This CDR3 region has 16 residues. V was pared by 4 bases and J by 5 bases, with 11 bases of the junction left unmatched. Germline V lookup: CDR1 MNHEY, CDR2 SVGEGT. Primers used in a second PCR of about 7 to 12 cycles were a sample-barcoded 5' primer and a J-beta primer mix. From the 5' RACE reads, TCRdb called clonotypes with MiXCR, one entry per CDR3 protein. The data show about 1.8 million distinct CDR3 sequences, 40% to 55% seen once. The clonotype comes from a woman in her 40s in good health. This chain connects TRBV6-2 or TRBV6-3 to TRBJ2-7, with TRBD1 matching 10 bases. Sequencing was carried out using blood. CDR3 in amino acids: CASSFAPGQGYHEQYF. CDR3 DNA: TGTGCCAGCAGTTTTGCCCCGGGACAGGGGTACCACGAGCAGTACTTC.